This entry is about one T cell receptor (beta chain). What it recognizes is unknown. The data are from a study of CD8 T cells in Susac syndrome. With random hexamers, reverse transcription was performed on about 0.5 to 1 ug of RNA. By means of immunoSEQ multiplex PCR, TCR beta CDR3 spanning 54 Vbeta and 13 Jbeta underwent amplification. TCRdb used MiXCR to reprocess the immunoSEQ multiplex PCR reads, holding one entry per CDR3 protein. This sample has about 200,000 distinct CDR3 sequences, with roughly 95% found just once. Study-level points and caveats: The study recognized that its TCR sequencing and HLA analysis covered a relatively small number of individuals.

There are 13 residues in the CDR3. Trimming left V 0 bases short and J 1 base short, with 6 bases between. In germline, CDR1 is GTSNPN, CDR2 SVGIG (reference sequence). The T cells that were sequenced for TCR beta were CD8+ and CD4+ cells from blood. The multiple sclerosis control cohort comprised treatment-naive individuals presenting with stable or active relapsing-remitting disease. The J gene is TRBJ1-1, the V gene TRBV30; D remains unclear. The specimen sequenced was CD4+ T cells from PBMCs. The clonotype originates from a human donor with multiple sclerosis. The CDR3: CAWSVARNTEAFF. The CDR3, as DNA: TGTGCCTGGAGTGTAGCCAGGAACACTGAAGCTTTCTTT.